One sample yielded the 24 T cell receptor beta chains listed below, sequenced in a study of PD-L1 blockade in urothelial cancer. Only in-frame clones appear in the TCRdb table, and some are missing; sequencing was by immunoSEQ multiplex PCR. The sample carries roughly 32,000 clones, roughly 82% recorded once. Sample: PBMCs, taken around atezolizumab (anti-PD-L1) treatment. The receptor set was obtained from a man aged 60 to 69 with urothelial cancer.

In its sample, this clone ranks as hyperexpanded. Germline is not matched at one junction end, which may reflect a read error. The chain recombines TRBV20-1 with TRBJ2-7; 8 positions agree with TRBD1. The CDR3 contains 11 residues. CDR1 and CDR2 (germline): DFQATT, SNEGSKA (reference sequence). DNA of the CDR3: TGCAGTGCTAGAGACGAAGGGGACAGGTATTTC. Its protein is CSARDEGDRYF.

This chain uses TRBV5-1 with TRBJ1-1, with D tentatively TRBD1 (5 bases). The CDR3 is 16 residues long. The V gene's germline CDR1 is SGHRS and CDR2 YFSETQ. V dropped 0 bases and J dropped 2 bases, with 14 bases sitting between them. CDR3 nucleotides: TGCGCCAGCAGCTTGGCGACGGGACTCTCCAACACTGAAGCTTTCTTT. Translating gives CASSLATGLSNTEAFF.

This chain uses TRBV30 with TRBJ1-2; D unclear. Germline loops: CDR1 GTSNPN, CDR2 SVGIG (reference sequence). The CDR3 consists of 14 residues. The V end lost 3 bases, the J end lost 6 bases, and 17 bases lay between the germline ends. The CDR3 region is CAWRATAAVDGYTF. The CDR3 region has the DNA TGTGCCTGGAGGGCCACGGCAGCGGTCGATGGCTACACCTTC.

This clone was counted once. This chain joins TRBV27 and TRBJ2-7; D ambiguous. The CDR3 runs to 13 residues. Deletions cut 3 bases from V and 3 bases from J, with 9 bases between. CDR1 and CDR2 (germline): MNHEY, SMNVEV (reference sequence). The CDR3 nucleotides read TGTGCCAGCAGTTTCGCACAATGCTACGAGCAGTACTTC. Residues: CASSFAQCYEQYF.

The chain is built from TRBV6-7 and TRBJ2-7; 9 nucleotides align to TRBD2. Being an ORF, TRBV6-7 has a function that is uncertain. This CDR3 region has 14 residues. Trimming removed 4 bases from V and 6 bases from J; junction bases left unmatched: 7. The CDR3 DNA reads TGTGCCAGCAGTTCTTGCGGGAGGGCGGGCGAGCAGTACTTC. Translation gives CASSSCGRAGEQYF.

The rearrangement uses TRBV5-1 and TRBJ1-1, with 9 bases identical to TRBD1. V trimming: 5 bases; J trimming: 1 base; junction bases outside the gene matches: 6. The CDR3 runs to 15 residues. Germline CDR1 and CDR2: SGHRS and YFSETQ. Here the CDR3 reads CASSQGTGSNTEAFF. The CDR3 nucleotides are TGCGCCAGCAGTCAAGGGACAGGGTCGAACACTGAAGCTTTCTTT.

V gene TRBV7-2 combines with J gene TRBJ2-3; D unresolved. This CDR3 spans 12 amino acids. Germline V CDR1 and CDR2: SGHTA, FQGNSA. V was shortened by 1 base and J by 6 bases, with 5 bases between the two germline ends. CDR3 amino acids: CASSLVVDTQYF. The CDR3 DNA is TGTGCCAGCAGCTTAGTCGTCGATACGCAGTATTTT.

This clone turned up a few times. The chain links TRBV6-5 to TRBJ2-3, with 8 bases matching TRBD2. The CDR3 has 16 residues. V dropped 0 bases and J dropped 1; count of bases not matched to a gene: 3. Germline assignment: CDR1 MNHEY and CDR2 SVGAGI. In DNA form, the CDR3 reads TGTGCCAGCAGTTACTCGCCGGGGGGGGGCACAGATACGCAGTATTTT. Residues: CASSYSPGGGTDTQYF.

The chain is built from TRBV7-6 and TRBJ2-7, with D perhaps matching TRBD2 (6 bases). The CDR3 contains 15 residues. V lost 5 bases to trimming and J lost 0 bases, with 14 bases between them. Germline lookup yields CDR1 SGHVS and CDR2 FNYEAQ. The CDR3 protein is CASSVRASASYEQYF. Here the CDR3 DNA reads TGTGCCAGCAGCGTCCGTGCTAGCGCCTCCTACGAGCAGTACTTC.

V usage is TRBV7-2 and J usage is TRBJ2-5; maybe TRBD1 (5 bases). Deletions cut 5 bases from V and 0 bases from J, with 13 bases between. The CDR3 runs 15 residues. The germline V gene has CDR1 SGHTA and CDR2 FQGNSA. The CDR3 here is CASSEQTAYQETQYF. The CDR3 DNA reads TGTGCCAGCAGCGAACAGACAGCGTACCAAGAGACCCAGTACTTC. The full variable domain, its missing parts supplied by reference TRBV7-2 and TRBJ2-5, is GAGVSQSPSNKVTEKGKDVELRCDPISGHTALYWYRQSLGQGLEFLIYFQGNSAPDKSGLPSDRFSAERTGGSVSTLTIQRTQQEDSAVYLCASSEQTAYQETQYFGPGTRLLVL.

The chain is built from TRBV19 and TRBJ1-2, with 7 positions matching TRBD1. Germline CDR1 and CDR2: LNHDA and SQIVND (reference sequence). The CDR3 extends over 17 amino acids. V was clipped by 4 bases and J by 3 bases; unmatched bases: 14. CDR3 DNA: TGTGCCAGTAGTACAAGGGGACAGCCAGGCGGAGACTATGGCTACACCTTC. This gives the protein CASSTRGQPGGDYGYTF.

The chain couples TRBV5-1 to TRBJ1-2, with 8 positions matching TRBD1. V lost 5 bases, J lost 8 bases, and 17 bases stayed unmatched. The CDR3 totals 16 residues. Looked up from germline, CDR1 is SGHRS and CDR2 is YFSETQ. Here the CDR3 reads CASRAINSAGGEGYTF. CDR3 nucleotides: TGCGCCAGCAGGGCTATAAACTCGGCAGGGGGCGAAGGCTACACCTTC.

V and J are TRBV7-9 and TRBJ1-1; weak D call: TRBD1 (5 bases). Between the trimmed V and J ends, which lost 8 bases and 2 bases, there was a span of 18 bases. CDR1 and CDR2 (germline): SEHNR, FQNEAQ (reference sequence). The CDR3 is 15 residues long. DNA of the CDR3: TGTGCCAGCGATTGGGGCCTCCGACGAAACACTGAAGCTTTCTTT. The encoded protein is CASDWGLRRNTEAFF.

In this sample, this clone turned up a few times. This chain uses TRBV2 with TRBJ1-4, with 9 bases fitting TRBD1. Germline CDR1 reads SNHLY; CDR2 reads FYNNEI. This CDR3 region has 15 residues. V shed 5 bases, J shed 8 bases, and the junction held 9 bases outside the gene matches. DNA for the CDR3: TGTGCCAGCAGTCACCGGGGACAGGGTAGCGAAAAACTGTTTTTT. As protein: CASSHRGQGSEKLFF.

The V call is TRBV18, the J call TRBJ1-1; D is perhaps TRBD1 (6 bases). In germline, CDR1 is KGHSH, CDR2 LQKENI. The CDR3 has 16 residues. V lost 6 bases, J lost 4 bases, and 21 bases lay in between. Here the CDR3 DNA reads TGTGCCAGCTCCCGATGGAAGGGGGGGTTGGGCACTGAAGCTTTCTTT. Translating it yields CASSRWKGGLGTEAFF.

The gene calls are TRBV7-9 and TRBJ2-5; 8 nucleotides match TRBD1. The V gene end was trimmed by 4 bases and the J gene end by 7 bases; junction bases not matched to a gene: 5. The CDR3 extends over 13 amino acids. The germline V gene encodes CDR1 SEHNR and CDR2 FQNEAQ (reference sequence). CDR3 loop: CASSSDRVGTQYF. In nucleotides, the CDR3 is TGTGCCAGCAGCTCGGACAGGGTCGGGACCCAGTACTTC.

The chain joins TRBV27 to TRBJ1-5; D is possibly TRBD1 (6 bases). The CDR3 extends over 15 amino acids. The V end was cut by 0 bases, the J end by 7 bases, with 13 bases between. Germline-derived CDR1 and CDR2 are MNHEY and SMNVEV (reference sequence). CDR3 sequence (DNA): TGTGCCAGCAGTTTATCGGCAGGGGCCCGGCAGCCCCAGCATTTT. Amino acids: CASSLSAGARQPQHF.

The J gene is TRBJ2-7, the V gene TRBV6-1; D not certain. From germline, CDR1 is MNHNS and CDR2 SASEGT. This CDR3 comprises 17 residues. Trimming removed 6 bases at V and 7 bases at J, with 28 bases between. The CDR3 DNA reads as TGTGCCAGCAGCGAACGTTACGGCTCAGTCTCGCGGCGGGAGCAGTACTTC. This translates into CASSERYGSVSRREQYF.

The genes are TRBV7-8 and TRBJ2-1; TRBD2 aligns across 10 bases. The CDR3 is 13 amino acids. Germline loops: CDR1 SGHVS, CDR2 FQNEAQ. V was pared by 10 bases and J by 9 bases, with 9 bases of the junction left unmatched. The CDR3 coding sequence is TGTGCCACCGGACTAGCGGTGGTAGCTGAGCAGTTCTTC. Protein product: CATGLAVVAEQFF.

V gene TRBV7-6 combines with J gene TRBJ2-2; 12 nucleotides align to TRBD2. Per the germline V gene, CDR1 is SGHVS and CDR2 is FNYEAQ. The CDR3 length is 20 residues. V lost 5 bases, J lost 0 bases, and 13 bases stayed unmatched. The CDR3 DNA sequence: TGTGCCAGCAGCGACCCCCTGGGACTAGCGGGCTATACGAACACCGGGGAGCTGTTTTTT. Translated: CASSDPLGLAGYTNTGELFF. The full variable domain, in which reference TRBV7-6 and TRBJ2-2 provide the parts outside the CDR3, is GAGVSQSPRYKVTKRGQDVALRCDPISGHVSLYWYRQALGQGPEFLTYFNYEAQQDKSGLPNDRFSAERPEGSISTLTIQRTEQRDSAMYRCASSDPLGLAGYTNTGELFFGEGSRLTVL.

This chain connects TRBV19 to TRBJ2-1, with a tentative D call TRBD2 (6 bases). The CDR3 loop spans 14 amino acids. Trimming took 6 bases from V and 7 from J, leaving 16 bases between them. Germline assignment: CDR1 LNHDA and CDR2 SQIVND (reference sequence). CDR3 nucleotides: TGTGCCAGTAGGGTAGGGCGGGATCGTAATGAGCAGTTCTTC. Its protein product is CASRVGRDRNEQFF.

The rearrangement uses TRBV29-1 and TRBJ1-1; D possibly corresponds to TRBD1 (6 bases). V was clipped by 4 bases and J by 3 bases, with 12 bases between them. The CDR3 runs 13 residues. Germline V gives CDR1 SQVTM, CDR2 ANQGSEA. The CDR3 protein is CSVAGGRYTEAFF. The CDR3 DNA is TGCAGCGTTGCCGGGGGGCGGTACACTGAAGCTTTCTTT.

The gene calls are TRBV5-4 and TRBJ1-1, with TRBD1 as a possible D gene (6 bases). Per the germline V gene, CDR1 is SGHNT and CDR2 is YYREEE (reference sequence). V was shortened by 2 bases and J by 4 bases, with 9 bases between the two germline ends. CDR3 length: 13 amino acids. In DNA form, the CDR3 reads TGTGCCAGCAGCTTTGGGGGCGGCACTGAAGCTTTCTTT. Translating gives CASSFGGGTEAFF.

V is TRBV12-5 and J is TRBJ1-3, with D possibly TRBD1 on 6 matching bases. With 6 bases removed from V and 0 bases from J, the gap between germline ends came to 12 bases. The CDR3 sequence is 15 residues long. CDR1 and CDR2 (germline): LGHNT, FRNRAP. CDR3 bases: TGTGCTAGTGGCAAGGGGGGGATCTCTGGAAACACCATATATTTT. This sequence encodes CASGKGGISGNTIYF.